This TCR beta chain derives from a study of neurological immune-mediated disorders. Findings of the study overall: HTLV-1-associated myelopathy ranked highest for TCR clonal expansion and multiple sclerosis lowest, beneath healthy controls. There were no CDR3 amino acid sequences shared by expanded clones across subjects, a result suggesting private repertoires in all groups. A possible signature was seen in one related-CDR3 cluster, into which phylogenetic grouping placed the repertoires of 18 of 34 multiple sclerosis patients.

Synthesis of cDNA was carried out by template-switch 5'RACE. The reaction used 10-nucleotide random UMIs. TCRdb called the 5' RACE reads again in MiXCR, with one record for every CDR3 protein. This sample carries over 25,000 distinct CDR3 sequences, about 1.6% of them seen once, and the ten largest clones take roughly 8.7%. Germline V CDR1 and CDR2: SGHRS, YFSETQ. The CDR3 totals 14 residues. V was shortened by 5 bases and J by 5 bases, with 14 bases between the two germline ends. The sample holds many counts of this clonotype. Its antigen is undetermined. The sequencing sample was made of PBMCs. V and J are TRBV5-1 and TRBJ2-1, with a tentative D call TRBD2 (6 bases). The TCR was taken from a woman aged 25 to 39 with multiple sclerosis. The CDR3 DNA follows: TGCGCCAGCAGGGGGGGTGGAGCGGACAATGAGCAGTTCTTC. This translates into CASRGGGADNEQFF.